The rows below give T cell receptor beta chains drawn from one sample of a study of beta chain features in type 1 diabetes. TCRdb keeps only in-frame clones here, not all; method: immunoSEQ multiplex PCR. The sample lists around 200,000 clones; roughly an eighth were seen once. Sequencing was performed on central memory CD4+ T cells from blood. These receptors originate from a woman between 18 and 29 years old in good health. Both conserved end residues are trimmed from each CDR3. Each record gives: J gene, V gene, CDR3 protein.

J: TRBJ2-7
V: TRBV6-5
CDR3: ASSSGGLAAYEQY

J: TRBJ2-1
V: TRBV18
CDR3: ASSPEGNEQF

J: TRBJ2-1
V: TRBV9
CDR3: ASSVLSGLGNEQF

J: TRBJ2-1
V: TRBV7-8
CDR3: ASSLGGPINNEQF

J: TRBJ2-5
V: TRBV18
CDR3: ASSAGYQETQY

J: TRBJ2-7
V: TRBV7-2
CDR3: ASSKGQGGSEQY

J: TRBJ2-7
V: TRBV5-1
CDR3: ASRFNIQSGTGVFYEQY

J: TRBJ2-1
V: TRBV2
CDR3: ASSVQGRGDNEQF

J: TRBJ2-1
V: TRBV4-3
CDR3: ASSQRTSGSWSEQF

J: TRBJ2-1
V: TRBV4-3
CDR3: ASRSSGSKNEQF

J: TRBJ1-5
V: TRBV10-3
CDR3: AITGLEGQPQH

J: TRBJ2-1
V: TRBV6-5
CDR3: ASSYSRGSYNEQF

J: TRBJ1-5
V: TRBV6-5
CDR3: ASSYNSNQPQH

J: TRBJ1-2
V: TRBV4-2
CDR3: ASSLDRAYGYT

J: TRBJ2-1
V: TRBV2
CDR3: ASKAGGPSEQF

J: TRBJ1-5
V: TRBV28
CDR3: ASSFGSQGFNQPQH

J: TRBJ2-5
V: TRBV28
CDR3: ASTSGGQGGGTQY

J: TRBJ2-5
V: TRBV4-2
CDR3: ASSHRLAGGPGETQY

J: TRBJ1-2
V: TRBV5-1
CDR3: ASSYGQANYGYT

J: TRBJ1-2
V: TRBV27
CDR3: ASSLRGVYGYT

J: TRBJ2-1
V: TRBV5-4
CDR3: ASSHGQGEGNDQF

J: TRBJ2-3
V: TRBV20-1
CDR3: SARVADTQY

J: TRBJ2-3
V: TRBV15
CDR3: ATSRDPGVVADTQY

J: TRBJ2-3
V: TRBV7-9
CDR3: ASGGGSRPLSTDTQY

J: TRBJ2-1
V: TRBV2
CDR3: ASSDKRGSYNEQF